These 10 T cell receptor beta chains originate from one sample sequenced in a study of T cells in tumors after PD-1 blockade. Profiling relied on immunoSEQ multiplex PCR, and the TCRdb table lists in-frame clones only, not all of them. The profile shows 11,000 to 15,000 clones, 55% to 75% of them singletons. The sequencing here drew on tumor tissue, taken after anti-PD-1 treatment. The receptor set was obtained from a human donor with cutaneous squamous cell carcinoma.

The CDR3 DNA reads as TGTGCCATCAGCGTTAAAGAAGGAGGGAATGGCTACACCTTC. Its translation is CAISVKEGGNGYTF. The chain has TRBV10-3 and TRBJ1-2; D remains unclear. Trimming removed 6 bases at V and 6 bases at J, with 17 bases between. The CDR3 is 14 amino acids. Germline V gives CDR1 ENHRY, CDR2 SYGVKD.

Note on this clone: This sample includes further DNA sequences coding for the same CDR3. The chain uses TRBV7-9 and TRBJ2-2; the D gene is possibly TRBD1 (7 bases). Trimming pared 1 base from V and 5 bases from J, leaving 17 bases between. The CDR3 consists of 17 residues. Germline V gene lookup returns CDR1 SEHNR and CDR2 FQNEAQ (reference sequence). CDR3 nucleotides: TGTGCCAGCAGCTTAGGCCAGGGGGGTGCGGTGACCGGGGAGCTGTTTTTT. Amino acid sequence: CASSLGQGGAVTGELFF.

This clone was found a few times. The genes are TRBV28 and TRBJ2-7; D possibly corresponds to TRBD2 (6 bases). CDR3 length: 14 amino acids. Trimming cost V 6 bases and J 4 bases, with 16 bases left between them. Per germline, CDR1 MDHEN and CDR2 SYDVKM. The CDR3 DNA sequence: TGTGCCAGCAGACGGCCGGGACTTATATACGAGCAGTACTTC. Encoded protein: CASRRPGLIYEQYF.

The chain carries TRBV7-2 and TRBJ1-4; 8 bases map to TRBD1. Germline V gene lookup returns CDR1 SGHTA and CDR2 FQGNSA. The CDR3 runs to 14 residues. Trimming at V came to 4 bases and at J to 5 bases, leaving 3 bases not matched to a gene. CDR3 amino acids: CASSSRDRNEKLFF. The CDR3 bases are TGTGCCAGCAGCTCCAGGGACAGGAATGAAAAACTGTTTTTT.

This rearrangement joins TRBV12-5 to TRBJ2-3; 14 bases agree with TRBD2. CDR1 is LGHNT and CDR2 is FRNRAP in the germline V gene. Losses at the gene ends were 4 bases for V and 6 bases for J; bases not matched to a gene: 9. The CDR3 totals 17 residues. Here the CDR3 DNA reads TGTGCTAGTGGTTCCGGACTAGCGGGGGGCTCGCAGGATACGCAGTATTTT. This sequence encodes CASGSGLAGGSQDTQYF.

This clone ranks as medium-sized. This chain connects TRBV4-2 to TRBJ2-7; 10 bases line up with TRBD2. Per germline, CDR1 LGHNA and CDR2 YNFKEQ. V shed 1 base, J shed 0 bases, and the junction held 6 bases outside the gene matches. The length of the CDR3 is 17 residues. CDR3 DNA: TGTGCCAGCAGCCAAGGTCTTAGCGGGGGGAGCTCCTACGAGCAGTACTTC. It translates to CASSQGLSGGSSYEQYF.

V usage is TRBV2 and J usage is TRBJ1-1, with D possibly being TRBD1 (6 bases). Germline CDR1 and CDR2: SNHLY and FYNNEI. This CDR3 region has 14 residues. V was pared by 8 bases and J by 6 bases, with 19 bases between. The CDR3 loop reads CASDLWQGRSEAFF. For the CDR3, the DNA is TGTGCCAGCGATCTATGGCAGGGGCGGTCTGAAGCTTTCTTT.

A single count supports this clone. The chain recombines TRBV5-1 with TRBJ1-2; 7 bases align to TRBD1. The V segment lost 4 bases and the J segment 1 base; nucleotides outside the gene matches: 10. Germline assignment: CDR1 SGHRS and CDR2 YFSETQ. The CDR3 is made up of 16 amino acids. Here the CDR3 reads CASSPSGQVINYGYTF. Written as DNA, the CDR3 is TGCGCCAGCAGCCCGTCAGGACAGGTGATTAACTATGGCTACACCTTC.

This chain connects TRBV6-5 to TRBJ2-4, with a possible D match to TRBD1 (6 bases). CDR3 size: 15 residues. The germline CDR1 and CDR2 sequences are MNHEY and SVGAGI. The ends were cut back, 5 bases at V and 0 bases at J, with 11 bases in the middle. The DNA for the CDR3 is TGTGCCAGCAGTACGACAGGAGTAGCCAAAAACATTCAGTACTTC. Its translation: CASSTTGVAKNIQYF.

The sample holds a few counts of this clone. The chain couples TRBV28 to TRBJ2-1; 12 nucleotides agree with TRBD2. Looked up from germline, CDR1 is MDHEN and CDR2 is SYDVKM. The J segment lost 6 bases and the V segment lost 3 bases, leaving 3 bases of the junction unmatched. This CDR3 contains 15 residues. CDR3 in amino acids: CASSFVGLAGNEQFF. DNA of the CDR3: TGTGCCAGCAGTTTCGTGGGACTAGCGGGCAATGAGCAGTTCTTC.